Shown below are 13 T cell receptor beta chains from a single sample sequenced in a study of shared clonotypes between healthy human individuals. The table came from immunoSEQ multiplex PCR; TCRdb's copy has only in-frame clones and leaves some out. The repertoire holds some 2,000,000 clones, with 95% as singletons. Input material: naive CD4+ T cells sorted from blood. Noted subset: CD45RA+ positively selected. The receptor source for this set is a man younger than 30 in good health.

The chain employs TRBV6-6 and TRBJ1-2, with 7 positions matching TRBD1. Germline assignment: CDR1 MNHNY and CDR2 SVGAGI (reference sequence). Trimming cost V 4 bases and J 4 bases; bases outside gene matches: 3. The CDR3 covers 13 residues. The chain's CDR3 is CASSSRQGYGYTF. In DNA form, the CDR3 reads TGTGCCAGCAGTTCCCGACAGGGCTATGGCTACACCTTC.

The gene calls are TRBV6-5 and TRBJ1-1; weak D call: TRBD1 (5 bases). Deletions cut 2 bases from V and 8 bases from J, with 12 bases between. Germline V gene lookup returns CDR1 MNHEY and CDR2 SVGAGI. There are 13 residues in the CDR3. The CDR3 spells CASSYGQGLEAFF. In nucleotides, the CDR3 is TGTGCCAGCAGTTACGGGCAGGGTCTCGAAGCTTTCTTT.

The CDR3 DNA reads TGTGCCAGTAGTATCCCAGGGGGGAACACTGAAGCTTTCTTT. It encodes CASSIPGGNTEAFF. The chain has TRBV19 and TRBJ1-1, with 7 bases lining up with TRBD1. The germline V gene has CDR1 LNHDA and CDR2 SQIVND (reference sequence). This CDR3 is built from 14 residues. The V segment lost 3 bases and the J segment 1 base; nucleotides outside the gene matches: 2.

This sequence joins TRBV14 and TRBJ1-6; D gene ambiguous. V gave up 8 bases and J gave up 7 bases, with 12 bases separating them. The CDR3 runs 13 residues. Germline V CDR1 and CDR2: SGHDN, FVKESK. The CDR3 DNA is TGTGCCAGCTCCCGGACGGGAAATTCACCCCTCCACTTT. Encoded protein: CASSRTGNSPLHF. The full variable domain, in which reference TRBV14 and TRBJ1-6 provide the parts outside the CDR3, is EAGVTQFPSHSVIEKGQTVTLRCDPISGHDNLYWYRRVMGKEIKFLLHFVKESKQDESGMPNNRFLAERTGGTYSTLKVQPAELEDSGVYFCASSRTGNSPLHFGNGTRLTVT.

This clone was recorded once. The chain joins TRBV10-3 to TRBJ1-2; D unresolved. This CDR3 spans 11 amino acids. In germline, CDR1 is ENHRY, CDR2 SYGVKD. Deletions cut 7 bases from V and 8 bases from J, with 11 bases between. The CDR3 DNA sequence: TGTGCCATCAAAGCAATTTTCGGCTACACCTTC. Protein: CAIKAIFGYTF.

This chain joins TRBV18 and TRBJ2-6, with 9 positions matching TRBD1. Looked up from germline, CDR1 is KGHSH and CDR2 is LQKENI. This CDR3 is 19 amino acids long. With 6 bases clipped from V and 0 bases from J, the junction kept 12 bases outside the gene matches. The CDR3 protein is CASSRIQGQGYSGANVLTF. CDR3 bases: TGTGCCAGCTCCCGAATTCAGGGACAGGGATACTCTGGGGCCAACGTCCTGACTTTC.

This rearrangement joins TRBV30 to TRBJ2-5; a weak D match, TRBD2 (5 bases). Germline V gene lookup returns CDR1 GTSNPN and CDR2 SVGIG (reference sequence). V lost 0 bases to trimming and J lost 1 base, with 12 bases between them. This CDR3 contains 15 residues. CDR3: CAWSVPRDFQETQYF. The DNA for the CDR3 is TGTGCCTGGAGTGTACCCCGGGATTTCCAAGAGACCCAGTACTTC.

The CDR3 is CASTTRGSYNEQFF. In DNA form, the CDR3 reads TGTGCCAGCACGACCAGAGGCTCCTACAATGAGCAGTTCTTC. The chain couples TRBV27 to TRBJ2-1; D is undetermined. The CDR3 has 14 residues. The V end was cut by 7 bases, the J end by 0 bases, with 10 bases between. Germline assignment: CDR1 MNHEY and CDR2 SMNVEV (reference sequence).

The genes are TRBV7-9 and TRBJ1-6; D is uncertain. The CDR3 covers 16 residues. Germline values: CDR1 SEHNR, CDR2 FQNEAQ (reference sequence). V lost 5 bases, J lost 1 base, and 12 bases lay in between. This CDR3 reads CASSPGDFSYNSPLHF. CDR3 sequence (DNA): TGTGCCAGCAGCCCCGGAGACTTTTCCTATAATTCACCCCTCCACTTT. Looking up the rest from reference TRBV7-9 and TRBJ1-6 gives the full variable domain: DTGVSQNPRHKITKRGQNVTFRCDPISEHNRLYWYRQTLGQGPEFLTYFQNEAQLEKSRLLSDRFSAERPKGSFSTLEIQRTEQGDSAMYLCASSPGDFSYNSPLHFGNGTRLTVT.

Concerning this clone: The same CDR3 is also encoded by other DNA sequences in this sample. The CDR3 protein is CASRQGNTEAFF. DNA of the CDR3: TGTGCCAGCCGACAGGGGAACACTGAAGCTTTCTTT. This chain uses TRBV6-5 with TRBJ1-1, with TRBD1 matching over 7 bases. The germline V gene has CDR1 MNHEY and CDR2 SVGAGI. J was trimmed by 1 base and V by 8 bases; bases with no gene match: 1. The CDR3 spans 12 residues.

This sequence joins TRBV28 and TRBJ1-4; maybe TRBD1 (5 bases). Trimming shortened V by 6 bases and J by 8 bases, and 16 bases separated the two germline ends. Germline-derived CDR1 and CDR2 are MDHEN and SYDVKM. This CDR3 spans 14 amino acids. This chain's CDR3 is CASSSPGLGEKLFF. In DNA form, the CDR3 reads TGTGCCAGCAGCTCCCCGGGACTGGGCGAAAAACTGTTTTTT.

The CDR3, as DNA: TGTGCCAGCAGCTTGGTGGGGGGTCGCGCTTTCTTT. Encoded protein: CASSLVGGRAFF. V gene TRBV5-6 combines with J gene TRBJ1-1; the D gene is possibly TRBD1 (5 bases). The ends were cut back, 0 bases at V and 11 bases at J, with 11 bases in the middle. The CDR3 spans 12 residues. Germline V gene sequence: CDR1 SGHDT, CDR2 YYEEEE.

A word on this clone: This CDR3 is also generated by other DNA sequences in the sample. The J gene is TRBJ1-2, the V gene TRBV18, with 7 bases identical to TRBD1. The CDR3 spans 13 residues. Germline V lookup: CDR1 KGHSH, CDR2 LQKENI. V lost 6 bases to trimming and J lost 4 bases; unmatched junction nucleotides: 5. The CDR3 DNA reads as TGTGCCAGCTCCCCCGGGACAGCCTATGGCTACACCTTC. Amino acids: CASSPGTAYGYTF.